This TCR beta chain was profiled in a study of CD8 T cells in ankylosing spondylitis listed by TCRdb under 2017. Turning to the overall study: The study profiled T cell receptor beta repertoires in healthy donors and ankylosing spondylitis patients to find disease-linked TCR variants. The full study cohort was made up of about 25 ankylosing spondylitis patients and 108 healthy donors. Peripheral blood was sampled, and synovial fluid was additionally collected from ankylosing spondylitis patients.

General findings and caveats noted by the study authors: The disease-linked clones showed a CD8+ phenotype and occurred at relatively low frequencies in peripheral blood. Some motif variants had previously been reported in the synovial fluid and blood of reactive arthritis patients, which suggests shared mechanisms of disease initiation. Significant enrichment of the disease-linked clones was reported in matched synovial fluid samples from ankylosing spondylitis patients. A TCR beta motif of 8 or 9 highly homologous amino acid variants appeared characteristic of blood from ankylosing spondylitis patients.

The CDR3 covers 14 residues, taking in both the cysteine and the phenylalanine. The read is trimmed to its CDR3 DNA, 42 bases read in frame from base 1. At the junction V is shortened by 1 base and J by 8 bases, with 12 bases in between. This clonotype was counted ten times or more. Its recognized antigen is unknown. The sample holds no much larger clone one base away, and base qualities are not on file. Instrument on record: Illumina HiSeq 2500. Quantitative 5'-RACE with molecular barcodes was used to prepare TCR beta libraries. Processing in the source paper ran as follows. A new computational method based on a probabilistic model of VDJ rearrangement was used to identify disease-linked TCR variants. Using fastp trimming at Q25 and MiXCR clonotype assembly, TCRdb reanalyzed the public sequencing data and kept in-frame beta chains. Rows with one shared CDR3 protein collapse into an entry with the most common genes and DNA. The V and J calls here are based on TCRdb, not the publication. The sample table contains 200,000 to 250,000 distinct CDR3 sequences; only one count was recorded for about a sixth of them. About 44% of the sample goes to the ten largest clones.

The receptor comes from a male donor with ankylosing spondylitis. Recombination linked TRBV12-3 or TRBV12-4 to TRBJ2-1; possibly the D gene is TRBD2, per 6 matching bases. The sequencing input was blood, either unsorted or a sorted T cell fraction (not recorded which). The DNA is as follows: TGTGCCAGCAGTTTAGGGACTACCGTCGATGAGCAGTTCTTC. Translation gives CASSLGTTVDEQFF.